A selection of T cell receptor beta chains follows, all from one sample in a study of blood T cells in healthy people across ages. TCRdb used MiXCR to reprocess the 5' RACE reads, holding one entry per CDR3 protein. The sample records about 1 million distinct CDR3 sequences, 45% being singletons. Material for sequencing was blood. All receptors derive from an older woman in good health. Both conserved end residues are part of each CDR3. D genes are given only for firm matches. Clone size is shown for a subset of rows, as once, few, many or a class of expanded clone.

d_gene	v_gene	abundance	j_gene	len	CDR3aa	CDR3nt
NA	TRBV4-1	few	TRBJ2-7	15	CASSQTVARSYEQYF	TGCGCCAGCAGCCAAACAGTAGCCCGGTCCTACGAGCAGTACTTC
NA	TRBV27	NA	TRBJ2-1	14	CASWGAGGKNEQFF	TGTGCCAGCTGGGGGGCAGGGGGAAAAAATGAGCAGTTCTTC
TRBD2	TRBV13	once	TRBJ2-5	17	CASSTLGTSGRLETQYF	TGTGCCAGCAGCACGCTCGGGACTAGCGGGAGGTTGGAGACCCAGTACTTC
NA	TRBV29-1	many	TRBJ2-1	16	CSVESSDRSSYNEQFF	TGCAGCGTTGAATCCTCCGACAGGAGCTCCTACAATGAGCAGTTCTTC
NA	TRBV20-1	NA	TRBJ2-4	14	CSAQGQGTKNIQYF	TGCAGTGCCCAGGGGCAGGGGACCAAAAACATTCAGTACTTC
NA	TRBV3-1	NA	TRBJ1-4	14	CASGIRGHNEKLFF	TGTGCCAGCGGTATACGGGGGCATAATGAAAAACTGTTTTTT
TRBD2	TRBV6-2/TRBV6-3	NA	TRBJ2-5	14	CASRGREARETQYF	TGTGCCAGCAGAGGACGGGAGGCCCGAGAGACCCAGTACTTC
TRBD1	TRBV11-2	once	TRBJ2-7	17	CASSFATGTGVYYEQYF	TGTGCCAGCAGCTTTGCGACCGGGACAGGGGTCTACTACGAGCAGTACTTC
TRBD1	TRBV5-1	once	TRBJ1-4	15	CASSFGKGASEKLFF	TGCGCCAGCAGCTTCGGAAAGGGGGCAAGTGAAAAACTGTTTTTT
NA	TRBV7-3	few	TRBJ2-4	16	CASSLTGGSTKNIQYF	TGTGCCAGCAGCTTAACCGGGGGATCGACCAAAAACATTCAGTACTTC
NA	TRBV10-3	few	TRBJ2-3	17	CAIRGSWASPSGDTQYF	TGTGCCATCAGAGGAAGCTGGGCTAGCCCTAGTGGGGATACGCAGTATTTT
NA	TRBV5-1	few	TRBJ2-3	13	CASSLPSADTQYF	TGCGCCAGCAGCTTGCCTAGCGCAGATACGCAGTATTTT
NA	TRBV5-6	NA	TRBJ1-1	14	CASSGGAGMNEAFF	TGTGCCAGCAGCGGGGGGGCAGGGATGAATGAAGCTTTCTTT
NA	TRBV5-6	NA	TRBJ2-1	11	CASSFAREQFF	TGTGCCAGCAGCTTCGCCCGGGAGCAGTTCTTC
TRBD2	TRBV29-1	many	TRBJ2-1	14	CSAHSGTSYNEQFF	TGCAGCGCCCATAGCGGGACGTCCTACAATGAGCAGTTCTTC
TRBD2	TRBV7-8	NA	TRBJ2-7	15	CASSLDQAGDYEQYF	TGTGCCAGCAGCTTAGACCAAGCGGGGGACTACGAGCAGTACTTC
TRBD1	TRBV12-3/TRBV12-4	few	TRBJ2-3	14	CASSGRGGGDTQYF	TGTGCCAGCAGCGGCAGAGGGGGCGGAGATACGCAGTATTTT
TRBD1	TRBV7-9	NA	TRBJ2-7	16	CASSWDRGPVSYEQYF	TGTGCCAGCAGCTGGGACAGGGGGCCAGTCTCCTACGAGCAGTACTTC
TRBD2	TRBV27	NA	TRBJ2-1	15	CASIGSGRATYEQFF	TGTGCCAGCATCGGTAGCGGGAGGGCAACCTACGAGCAGTTCTTC
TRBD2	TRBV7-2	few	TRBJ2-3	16	CASSPTSGRRTDTQYF	TGTGCCAGCAGCCCAACTAGCGGGAGGCGAACAGATACGCAGTATTTT
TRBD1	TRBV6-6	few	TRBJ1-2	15	CASSYTGDLNYGYTF	TGTGCCAGCAGTTACACAGGGGATCTTAACTATGGCTACACCTTC
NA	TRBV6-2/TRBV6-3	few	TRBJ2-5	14	CASSKGLEEETQYF	TGTGCCAGCAGTAAAGGGCTAGAAGAAGAGACCCAGTACTTC
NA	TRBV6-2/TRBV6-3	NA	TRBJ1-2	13	CASSDPGFYGYTF	TGTGCCAGCAGTGACCCAGGGTTCTATGGCTACACTTTC
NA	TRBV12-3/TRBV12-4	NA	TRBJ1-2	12	CASSLGQVGYTF	TGTGCCAGCAGTTTAGGGCAGGTTGGCTACACCTTC
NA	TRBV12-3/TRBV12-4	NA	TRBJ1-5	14	CASSLRIGEQPQHF	TGTGCCAGCAGTTTAAGGATCGGGGAACAGCCCCAGCATTTT
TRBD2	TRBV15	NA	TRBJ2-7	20	CATSRDEWGLAGVAGNEQYF	TGTGCCACCAGCAGAGATGAGTGGGGACTAGCGGGAGTGGCGGGTAATGAGCAGTACTTC
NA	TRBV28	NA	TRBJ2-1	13	CASSSVGRGEQFF	TGTGCCAGCAGTTCTGTGGGCCGTGGGGAGCAGTTCTTC
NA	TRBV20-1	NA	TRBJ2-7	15	CSARGQDRSLGEQYF	TGCAGTGCTAGAGGTCAGGACAGATCGCTGGGGGAGCAGTACTTC
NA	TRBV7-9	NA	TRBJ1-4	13	CASSLDYSEKLFF	TGTGCCAGCAGCCTCGATTATAGCGAAAAACTGTTTTTT